The 25 T cell receptor beta chains below come from one sample, sequenced in a study of human T cells and chemical hapten exposure. Time point: pre-sensitization, week 0. Documented treatment: therapeutic diphenylcyclopropenone sensitization with weekly scalp DPC. TCRdb analysed the RACE reads with MiXCR anew, one entry per CDR3 protein. The sample shows about 350,000 distinct CDR3 sequences, about 5% of them seen only once. The source material was whole blood, sampled in connection with sensitization to the hapten diphenylcyclopropenone (DPC). These receptors were taken from a young woman with alopecia areata. Some clones in this sample may be carry-over from other donors' samples.

At least ten counts were recorded for this clonotype. V is TRBV20-1 and J is TRBJ1-6, with unresolved D. The CDR3 sequence is 13 residues long. CDR1 DFQATT and CDR2 SNEGSKA come from the germline V gene (reference sequence). The ends were cut back, 3 bases at V and 9 bases at J, with 12 bases in the middle. CDR3 in DNA: TGCAGTGCTAGGGAGGGAGAGGGTTCACCCCTCCACTTT. Translation gives CSAREGEGSPLHF.

This clonotype was seen a handful of times. J is TRBJ2-1 and V is TRBV20-1; D may be TRBD2 (6 bases). V lost 2 bases to trimming and J lost 7 bases, with 15 bases between them. CDR1 and CDR2 from the germline V gene are DFQATT and SNEGSKA (reference sequence). The CDR3 consists of 14 residues. CDR3 nucleotides: TGCAGTGCTAGAAGTCCCGCGGGGTATAATGAGCAGTTCTTC. This translates into CSARSPAGYNEQFF.

This chain connects TRBV9 to TRBJ1-5; D might be TRBD1 (5 bases). CDR3 length equals 14 residues. Germline values: CDR1 SGDLS, CDR2 YYNGEE. The germline V and J ends were trimmed by 0 bases and 6 bases, with 10 bases remaining between them. This CDR3 reads CASSVGDGGQPQHF. As DNA, the CDR3 is TGTGCCAGCAGCGTAGGGGACGGGGGTCAGCCCCAGCATTTT.

This clonotype has more than one count but fewer than ten. This chain joins TRBV6-5 and TRBJ1-1; 9 nucleotides agree with TRBD1. After removal of 2 bases from V and 5 bases from J, the junction contained 9 bases not matched to a gene. Germline CDR1 and CDR2: MNHEY and SVGAGI. CDR3 length equals 16 residues. In DNA, the CDR3 is TGTGCCAGCAGTTACGGTACAGGGGGCTGGCAGACTGAAGCTTTCTTT. Its protein product is CASSYGTGGWQTEAFF.

The chain combines TRBV7-8 with TRBJ1-4, with no clear D. The CDR3 is made up of 16 amino acids. The germline CDR1 and CDR2 sequences are SGHVS and FQNEAQ. V dropped 2 bases and J dropped 2 bases, with 12 bases sitting between them. The chain's CDR3 is CASSLPGNPTNEKLFF. The CDR3 nucleotides are TGTGCCAGCAGCTTACCGGGCAACCCCACTAATGAAAAACTGTTTTTT.

The chain joins TRBV12-3 or TRBV12-4 to TRBJ1-1; a weak D match, TRBD1 (6 bases). V lost 3 bases and J 6 bases, leaving 11 bases between the germline ends. The CDR3 is 13 amino acids. The CDR3 region is CASSFRGGSEAFF. The CDR3 bases are TGTGCCAGCAGTTTCAGGGGAGGGTCTGAAGCTTTCTTT.

This clonotype was observed at least ten times. This rearrangement joins TRBV14 to TRBJ1-1, with TRBD1 matching 7 bases. Germline V CDR1 and CDR2: SGHDN, FVKESK. The CDR3 extends over 15 amino acids. V shed 4 bases, J shed 2 bases, and the junction held 7 bases outside the gene matches. Written as DNA, the CDR3 is TGTGCCAGCAGCCTACAGGGGACGATAAACACTGAAGCTTTCTTT. This encodes CASSLQGTINTEAFF.

This rearrangement joins TRBV24-1 to TRBJ2-6; D not resolved. V was shortened by 5 bases and J by 0 bases, with 1 base between the two germline ends. The CDR3 runs 13 residues. CDR1 and CDR2 from the germline V gene are KGHDR and SFDVKD. CDR3 sequence: CATSASGANVLTF. CDR3 sequence (DNA): TGTGCCACCAGTGCCTCTGGGGCCAACGTCCTGACTTTC.

This clonotype has ten or more counts. V usage is TRBV20-1 and J usage is TRBJ2-7; D may match TRBD1 or TRBD2 (5 bases each). CDR1 is DFQATT and CDR2 is SNEGSKA in the germline V gene (reference sequence). CDR3 length: 14 residues. Trimming shortened V by 5 bases and J by 4 bases, and 18 bases separated the two germline ends. CDR3 bases: TGCAGTGCTCGGACCGGGACCGAAGCTTACGAGCAGTACTTC. It is translated as CSARTGTEAYEQYF.

The V call is TRBV10-3, the J call TRBJ1-1; the match to TRBD1 covers 8 bases. The trim removed 6 bases at V and 4 bases at J, leaving 7 bases unmatched. The CDR3 covers 14 residues. Germline-derived CDR1 and CDR2 are ENHRY and SYGVKD. The CDR3 coding sequence is TGTGCCATCAGATCGACAGGGGAGGGCACTGAAGCTTTCTTT. It is translated as CAIRSTGEGTEAFF.

This clonotype was detected a few times. The CDR3 DNA reads as TGTGCCAGCAGGGCCGGGACAGGGGGCGCGGGTACGCAGTATTTT. This translates into CASRAGTGGAGTQYF. This chain links TRBV25-1 with TRBJ2-3; 12 nucleotides align to TRBD1. With V trimmed by 6 bases and J by 8 bases, 9 bases remained unmatched. The CDR3 has 15 amino acids. CDR1 MGHDK and CDR2 SYGVNS come from the germline V gene.

About this clonotype itself: Just one base apart from a much larger clone, this may be a read error. This chain connects TRBV10-3 to TRBJ1-5; a weak D match, TRBD1 (5 bases). Germline V gene sequence: CDR1 ENHRY, CDR2 SYGVKD. The CDR3 consists of 13 residues. The CDR3 protein is CVITQGRNQPQHF. The CDR3 DNA is TGTGTCATCACTCAGGGCAGGAATCAGCCCCAGCATTTT.

This clonotype was observed many times. A junction end diverges from the germline sequence, so it may reflect a read error. V and J are TRBV7-2 and TRBJ2-3; tentatively, D is TRBD1 (5 bases). Germline V gives CDR1 SGHTA, CDR2 FQGNSA. The length of the CDR3 is 11 residues. CDR3 residues: CASRATDTQYF. DNA of the CDR3: TGCGCCAGCAGGGCTACAGATACGCAGTATTTT.

The chain couples TRBV6-2 or TRBV6-3 to TRBJ1-5; no firm D call. Between the trimmed V and J ends, which lost 7 bases and 7 bases, there was a span of 17 bases. The germline gives CDR1 MNHEY, CDR2 SVGEGT. The CDR3 sequence is 14 residues long. CDR3 protein: CASTGSTGIQPQHF. As DNA, the CDR3 is TGTGCCAGCACCGGGTCGACCGGGATCCAGCCCCAGCATTTT.

This clonotype was detected only a few times. The gene calls are TRBV6-2 or TRBV6-3 and TRBJ1-2; D might be TRBD1 (5 bases). In germline, CDR1 is MNHEY, CDR2 SVGEGT. This CDR3 is 14 amino acids long. V was clipped by 7 bases and J by 2 bases, with 14 bases between them. The CDR3 spells CASKLQAGNYGYTF. Written as DNA, the CDR3 is TGTGCCAGCAAGTTACAAGCAGGGAACTATGGCTACACCTTC.

CDR3 nucleotide sequence: TGCGCCAGCAGCCGTACTAGCGGGGGAGCTACTGGCACAGATACGCAGTATTTT. Translating it yields CASSRTSGGATGTDTQYF. The chain carries TRBV5-1 and TRBJ2-3; 11 nucleotides line up with TRBD2. The germline CDR1 and CDR2 sequences are SGHRS and YFSETQ. This CDR3 region has 18 residues. V lost 4 bases to trimming and J lost 1 base; unmatched junction nucleotides: 11.

This clonotype was detected only a few times. This chain uses TRBV7-2 with TRBJ2-3; 11 bases fit TRBD2. Trimming cost V 3 bases and J 2 bases; bases outside gene matches: 4. CDR3 length equals 16 residues. Per germline, CDR1 SGHTA and CDR2 FQGNSA. Here the CDR3 reads CASSFNSGGATDTQYF. The CDR3 bases are TGTGCCAGCAGCTTCAATAGCGGGGGGGCCACAGATACGCAGTATTTT.

Only a few counts were recorded for this clonotype. The chain has TRBV20-1 and TRBJ1-5; 8 bases are shared with TRBD1. CDR1 DFQATT and CDR2 SNEGSKA come from the germline V gene (reference sequence). The CDR3 covers 14 residues. Trimming at V came to 5 bases and at J to 6 bases, leaving 9 bases not matched to a gene. CDR3 loop: CSALPGQAGQPQHF. The DNA for the CDR3 is TGCAGTGCTCTTCCGGGACAGGCTGGTCAGCCCCAGCATTTT.

The chain uses TRBV5-1 and TRBJ2-7; 7 bases align to TRBD1. The ends lost 2 bases at V and 2 bases at J; junction bases unmatched: 7. CDR1 SGHRS and CDR2 YFSETQ come from the germline V gene. This CDR3 has 15 amino acids. The CDR3 sequence: CASSLRGQSTYEQYF. The CDR3 DNA reads TGCGCCAGCAGCTTAAGGGGACAGTCTACCTACGAGCAGTACTTC.

This clonotype was counted ten times or more. The chain couples TRBV6-2 or TRBV6-3 to TRBJ2-3; 7 bases map to TRBD1. The CDR3 runs to 15 residues. The germline V gene has CDR1 MNHEY and CDR2 SVGEGT. V lost 7 bases, J lost 2 bases, and 9 bases stayed unmatched. This CDR3 reads CASNTPGQLTDTQYF. The CDR3 DNA reads TGTGCCAGCAATACGCCGGGACAGCTCACAGATACGCAGTATTTT.

The chain couples TRBV11-1 to TRBJ1-1; TRBD1 matches 7 bases. The germline gives CDR1 SGHAT, CDR2 FQDESV (reference sequence). There are 15 residues in the CDR3. V lost 4 bases and J lost 4; bases outside the gene matches: 9. CDR3 loop: CASSSTFRGGTEAFF. In nucleotides, the CDR3 is TGTGCCAGCAGCTCAACCTTCAGGGGGGGCACTGAAGCTTTCTTT. Full variable domain (missing parts from reference TRBV11-1 and TRBJ1-1): EAEVAQSPRYKITEKSQAVAFWCDPISGHATLYWYRQILGQGPELLVQFQDESVVDDSQLPKDRFSAERLKGVDSTLKIQPAELGDSAMYLCASSSTFRGGTEAFFGQGTRLTVV.

The rearrangement links TRBV12-3 or TRBV12-4 to TRBJ2-1, with TRBD1 matching over 9 bases. V shed 2 bases and J 4 bases; nucleotides not matched to a gene: 3. This CDR3 region has 15 residues. The CDR3 spells CASSLRQGGYNEQFF. CDR3 bases: TGTGCCAGCAGTTTAAGACAGGGGGGATACAATGAGCAGTTCTTC.

CDR3 sequence reads: CASSSQTVSNYGYTF. DNA for the CDR3: TGCGCCAGCAGCTCACAGACAGTCTCTAACTATGGCTACACCTTC. The chain recombines TRBV5-1 with TRBJ1-2; D is perhaps TRBD1 (5 bases). CDR3 length equals 15 residues. Germline assignment: CDR1 SGHRS and CDR2 YFSETQ. V lost 3 bases to trimming and J lost 0 bases, with 12 bases between them.

This clonotype was seen many times. V and J are TRBV9 and TRBJ2-1; D is perhaps TRBD1 (6 bases). The CDR3 extends over 15 amino acids. V lost 2 bases to trimming and J lost 2 bases, with 11 bases between them. Germline V gene lookup returns CDR1 SGDLS and CDR2 YYNGEE. The CDR3 sequence is CASSVRGLPYNEQFF. In DNA, the CDR3 is TGTGCCAGCAGCGTCAGGGGTCTTCCCTACAATGAGCAGTTCTTC.

This clonotype was seen ten or more times. The chain recombines TRBV15 with TRBJ2-7; D is uncertain. The V and J ends lost 0 bases and 6 bases respectively, with 9 bases between them. In germline, CDR1 is LNHNV, CDR2 YYDKDF (reference sequence). The length of the CDR3 is 13 residues. CDR3 in amino acids: CATSRDRSREQYF. CDR3 DNA: TGTGCCACCAGCAGAGATCGTTCTCGCGAGCAGTACTTC.